Listed below are T cell receptor beta chains from one sample, sequenced in a study of blood T cell repertoires in COVID-19. Sequenced by immunoSEQ multiplex PCR; TCRdb stores in-frame clones only, minus some. The sample holds roughly 100,000 clones, around 90% seen once. Sequenced: peripheral blood. These receptors originate from a woman aged 50 to 65 with COVID-19, enrolled during active disease. CDR3s include the opening cysteine and the closing phenylalanine or tryptophan. The order of the fields is V gene, clone size, J gene, D gene, CDR3 DNA, CDR3 protein. The D gene is left open where the match is weak. Rows may omit the clone size; those that give it use once, few, many or a size class.

>TRBV11-3|-|TRBJ2-2|-
TGTGCCAGCAGCTTAGATCTCGGGGAGCTGTTTTTT
CASSLDLGELFF
>TRBV18|once|TRBJ1-3|-
TGTGCCAGCTCACCGAATGAGTTGGGGCCTGGAAACACCATATATTTT
CASSPNELGPGNTIYF
>TRBV19|-|TRBJ2-2|-
TGTGCCAGTAGTATCCCAAGGGGTTTCACCGGGGAGCTGTTTTTT
CASSIPRGFTGELFF
>TRBV7-2|once|TRBJ2-7|-
TGTGCCAGCAGCTTACTTGGACAGTTCTCCTACGAGCAGTACTTC
CASSLLGQFSYEQYF
>TRBV4-2|-|TRBJ2-3|TRBD1
TGTGCCAGCAGCCAAGCCCCACAGGGGGTAGATACGCAGTATTTT
CASSQAPQGVDTQYF
>TRBV7-9|-|TRBJ2-1|TRBD1
TGTGCCAGCAGCTGGGGACAGGGAGATGAGCAGTTCTTC
CASSWGQGDEQFF
>TRBV27|few|TRBJ2-2|TRBD1
TGTGCCAGCAGTCATGGACAGGGGGCAGGCACCGGGGAGCTGTTTTTT
CASSHGQGAGTGELFF
>TRBV5-6|-|TRBJ1-6|-
TGTGCCAGCAACCGGGGGAGCTCCTATAATTCACCCCTCCACTTT
CASNRGSSYNSPLHF
>TRBV15|-|TRBJ1-6|-
TGTGCCACCAGCCAGGATTTTGGTTCACCCCTCCACTTT
CATSQDFGSPLHF
>TRBV6-5|-|TRBJ2-7|TRBD2
TGTGCCAGCAGTTACGCGGGGGGCTACTACGAGCAGTACTTC
CASSYAGGYYEQYF
>TRBV30|once|TRBJ2-7|TRBD1
TGTGCCTGGAGTGACCAGACAGGGTCCGAGCAGTACTTC
CAWSDQTGSEQYF
>TRBV29-1|-|TRBJ2-1|-
TGCAGCGTTGAAGAAGGAGACAATGAGCAGTTCTTC
CSVEEGDNEQFF
>TRBV4-2|-|TRBJ2-7|TRBD2
TGTGCCAGCAGCCAAGAGCAACTAGCGGGCCGCCTCAACGAGCAGTACTTC
CASSQEQLAGRLNEQYF
>TRBV4-2|once|TRBJ2-2|-
TGTGCCAGCAGCCCAACAAACACCGGGGAGCTGTTTTTT
CASSPTNTGELFF
>TRBV3-1/TRBV3-2|-|TRBJ1-5|-
TGTGCCAGCAGCCAAGCTTCGGCAGGGCAGCCCCAGCATTTT
CASSQASAGQPQHF
>TRBV10-3|-|TRBJ2-3|TRBD2
TGTGCCATCAGTGAGAGACTAGCGGGGGAGAAAGTCACAGATACGCAGTATTTT
CAISERLAGEKVTDTQYF
>TRBV4-3|-|TRBJ2-5|TRBD1
TGCGCCAGCAGCCAATTACCCCCCGGGACAGGGATCCAAGAGACCCAGTACTTC
CASSQLPPGTGIQETQYF
>TRBV7-2|-|TRBJ2-7|-
TGTGCCAGCAGCTTAGATACAGGGATCGAGCAGTACTTC
CASSLDTGIEQYF
>TRBV5-5|-|TRBJ2-7|TRBD1
TGTGCCAGCAGCCCACCCCCGGGACAGGGGGCATCCTACGAGCAGTACTTC
CASSPPPGQGASYEQYF
>TRBV13|-|TRBJ2-5|-
TGTGCCAGCAGCTTCTTGGAGACCCAGTACTTC
CASSFLETQYF
>TRBV6-5|-|TRBJ1-2|TRBD1
TGTGCCAGCACCCCGACAGGGGGCGACTCCTATGGCTACACCTTC
CASTPTGGDSYGYTF
>TRBV18|-|TRBJ1-5|TRBD1
TGTGCCAGCTCGCCACAGGGGTCACATAGCAATCAGCCCCAGCATTTT
CASSPQGSHSNQPQHF
>TRBV5-1|-|TRBJ1-2|-
TGCGCCAGCAGAGCGACGGGGGGGAACTATGGCTACACCTTC
CASRATGGNYGYTF
>TRBV7-2|-|TRBJ2-5|-
TGTGCCAGCAGCTTAAGTCGCGGGGGCGGGGGGACCCAGTACTTC
CASSLSRGGGGTQYF
>TRBV28|-|TRBJ1-4|TRBD1
TGTGCCAGCAGCCCTACAGGGGGCTGGGAAAAACTGTTTTTT
CASSPTGGWEKLFF
>TRBV11-3|many|TRBJ1-1|-
TGTGCCAGCAGCTTAGATCCTTATAATGGCGGGCCCGAAGCTTTCTTT
CASSLDPYNGGPEAFF
>TRBV5-1|-|TRBJ2-1|TRBD2
TGCGCCAGCAGCTTCGAGCGGGGCTACAATGAGCAGTTCTTC
CASSFERGYNEQFF
>TRBV11-2|-|TRBJ2-1|TRBD2
TGTGCCAGCAGCTTAAGCTCGCTGCGAGCGGGCCCTTCGGGGGGTGAGCAGTTCTTC
CASSLSSLRAGPSGGEQFF
>TRBV4-1|-|TRBJ2-4|-
TGCGCCAGCAGCCAAATGGGGGCCGCCAAAAACATTCAGTACTTC
CASSQMGAAKNIQYF
>TRBV13|-|TRBJ2-3|-
TGTGCCAGCAGCCAAAACACGGATACGCAGTATTTT
CASSQNTDTQYF
>TRBV13|-|TRBJ1-1|-
TGTGCCAGCAGCAGCTACACTGAAGCTTTCTTT
CASSSYTEAFF
>TRBV7-3|once|TRBJ2-2|-
TGTGCCAGCAGCTTCGGCCCCCGAGCGGGCACCGGGGAGCTGTTTTTT
CASSFGPRAGTGELFF
>TRBV9|-|TRBJ2-7|TRBD2
TGTGCCAGCAGCGTAGTTGGGACTAGCGTACACGAGCAGTACTTC
CASSVVGTSVHEQYF
>TRBV4-1|-|TRBJ1-3|TRBD1
TGCGCCAGCAGCCAAGGGGAAGGGACAGAATCTGGAAACACCATATATTTT
CASSQGEGTESGNTIYF